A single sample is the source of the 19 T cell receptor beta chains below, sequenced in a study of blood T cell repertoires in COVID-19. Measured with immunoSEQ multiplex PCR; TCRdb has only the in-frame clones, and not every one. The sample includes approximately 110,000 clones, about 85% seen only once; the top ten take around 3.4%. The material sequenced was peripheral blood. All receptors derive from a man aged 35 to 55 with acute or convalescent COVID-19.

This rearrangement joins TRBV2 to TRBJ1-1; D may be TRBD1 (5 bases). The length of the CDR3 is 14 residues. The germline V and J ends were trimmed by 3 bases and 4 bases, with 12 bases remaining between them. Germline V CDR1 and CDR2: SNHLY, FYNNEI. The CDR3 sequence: CASSEGQRGTEAFF. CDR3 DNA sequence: TGTGCCAGCAGTGAGGGGCAGCGGGGCACTGAAGCTTTCTTT.

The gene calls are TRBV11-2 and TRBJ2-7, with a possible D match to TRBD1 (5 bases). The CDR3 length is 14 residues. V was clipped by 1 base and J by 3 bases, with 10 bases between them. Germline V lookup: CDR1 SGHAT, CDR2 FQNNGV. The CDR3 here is CASSLGAGFYEQYF. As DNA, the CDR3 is TGTGCCAGCAGCTTAGGCGCAGGGTTCTACGAGCAGTACTTC.

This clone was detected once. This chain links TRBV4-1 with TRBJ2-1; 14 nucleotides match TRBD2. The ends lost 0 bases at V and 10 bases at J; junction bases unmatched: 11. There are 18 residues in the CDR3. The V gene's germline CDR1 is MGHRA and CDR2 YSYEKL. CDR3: CASSQDSLTSGGAREQFF. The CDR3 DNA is TGCGCCAGCAGCCAAGATAGTCTGACTAGCGGGGGGGCCCGGGAGCAGTTCTTC.

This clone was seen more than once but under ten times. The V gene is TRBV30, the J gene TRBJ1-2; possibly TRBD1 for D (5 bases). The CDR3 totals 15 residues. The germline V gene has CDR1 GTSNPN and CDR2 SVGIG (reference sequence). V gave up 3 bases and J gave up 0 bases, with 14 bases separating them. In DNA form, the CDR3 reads TGTGCCTGGAGCAGGGCCGGATTAGCTAACTATGGCTACACCTTC. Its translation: CAWSRAGLANYGYTF.

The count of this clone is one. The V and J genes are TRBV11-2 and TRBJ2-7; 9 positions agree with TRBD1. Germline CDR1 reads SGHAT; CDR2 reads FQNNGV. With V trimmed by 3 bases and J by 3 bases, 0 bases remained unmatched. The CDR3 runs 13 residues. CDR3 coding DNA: TGTGCCAGCAGCTTGGACAGGGGCTACGAGCAGTACTTC. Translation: CASSLDRGYEQYF.

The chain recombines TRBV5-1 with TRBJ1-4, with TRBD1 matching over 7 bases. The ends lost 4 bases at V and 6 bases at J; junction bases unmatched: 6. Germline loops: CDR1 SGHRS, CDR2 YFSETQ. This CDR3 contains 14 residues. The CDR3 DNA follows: TGCGCCAGCAGCATTCAGGGGGATGATGAAAAACTGTTTTTT. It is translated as CASSIQGDDEKLFF.

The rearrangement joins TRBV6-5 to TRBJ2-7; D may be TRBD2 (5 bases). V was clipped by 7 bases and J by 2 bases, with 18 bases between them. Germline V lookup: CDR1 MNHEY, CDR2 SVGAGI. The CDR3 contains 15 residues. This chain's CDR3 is CASNGLMEPPYEQYF. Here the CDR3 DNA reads TGTGCCAGCAATGGACTGATGGAACCCCCCTACGAGCAGTACTTC.

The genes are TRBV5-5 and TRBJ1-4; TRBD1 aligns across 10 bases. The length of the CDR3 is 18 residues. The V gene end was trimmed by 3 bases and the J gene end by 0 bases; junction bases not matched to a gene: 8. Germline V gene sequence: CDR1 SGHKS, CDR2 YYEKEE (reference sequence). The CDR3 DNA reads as TGTGCCAGCAGCTCATCGGGACAGGGGTGGGCAACTAATGAAAAACTGTTTTTT. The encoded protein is CASSSSGQGWATNEKLFF.

The CDR3 sequence: CATSDTNYPLEKLFF. The CDR3 nucleotides read TGTGCCACCAGTGATACAAACTACCCCTTGGAAAAACTGTTTTTT. This chain joins TRBV24-1 and TRBJ1-4; D remains ambiguous. Germline V lookup: CDR1 KGHDR, CDR2 SFDVKD. This CDR3 has 15 residues. Trimming left V 3 bases short and J 8 bases short, with 15 bases between.

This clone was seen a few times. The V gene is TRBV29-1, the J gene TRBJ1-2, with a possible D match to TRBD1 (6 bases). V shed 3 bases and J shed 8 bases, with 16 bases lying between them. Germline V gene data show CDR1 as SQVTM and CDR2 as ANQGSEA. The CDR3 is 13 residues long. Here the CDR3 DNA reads TGCAGCGTTGACACCCCAGGGGACAAGGGCTACACCTTC. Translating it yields CSVDTPGDKGYTF.

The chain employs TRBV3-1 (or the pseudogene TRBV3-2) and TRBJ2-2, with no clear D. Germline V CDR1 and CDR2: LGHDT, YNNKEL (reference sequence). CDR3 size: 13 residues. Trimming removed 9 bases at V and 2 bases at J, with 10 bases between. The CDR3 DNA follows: TGTGCCAGTAGAGCTATAAACACCGGGGAGCTGTTTTTT. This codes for CASRAINTGELFF.

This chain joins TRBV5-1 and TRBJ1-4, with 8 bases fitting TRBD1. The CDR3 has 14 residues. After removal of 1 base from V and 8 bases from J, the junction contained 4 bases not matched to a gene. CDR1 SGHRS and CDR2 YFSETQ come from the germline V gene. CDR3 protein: CASSLQGAGEKLFF. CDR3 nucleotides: TGCGCCAGCAGCTTGCAGGGGGCAGGAGAAAAACTGTTTTTT. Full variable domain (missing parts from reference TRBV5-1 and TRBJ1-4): KAGVTQTPRYLIKTRGQQVTLSCSPISGHRSVSWYQQTPGQGLQFLFEYFSETQRNKGNFPGRFSGRQFSNSRSEMNVSTLELGDSALYLCASSLQGAGEKLFFGSGTQLSVL.

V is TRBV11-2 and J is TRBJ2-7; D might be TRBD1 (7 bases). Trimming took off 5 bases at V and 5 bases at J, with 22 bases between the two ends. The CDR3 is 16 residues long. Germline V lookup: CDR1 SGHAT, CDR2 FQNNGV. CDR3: CASSPRGRGLFHEQYF. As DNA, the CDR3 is TGTGCCAGCAGCCCGAGGGGGCGGGGACTCTTCCACGAGCAGTACTTC.

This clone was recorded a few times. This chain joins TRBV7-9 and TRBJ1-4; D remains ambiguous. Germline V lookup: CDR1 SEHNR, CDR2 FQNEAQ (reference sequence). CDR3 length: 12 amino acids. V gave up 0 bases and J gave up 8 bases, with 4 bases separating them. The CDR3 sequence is CASSLASEKLFF. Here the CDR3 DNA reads TGTGCCAGCAGCTTAGCGTCGGAAAAACTGTTTTTT.

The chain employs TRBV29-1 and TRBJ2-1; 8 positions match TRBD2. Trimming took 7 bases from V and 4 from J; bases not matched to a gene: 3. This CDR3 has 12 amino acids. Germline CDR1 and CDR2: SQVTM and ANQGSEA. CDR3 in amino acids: CSAGGAYNEQFF. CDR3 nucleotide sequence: TGCAGCGCCGGGGGGGCTTACAATGAGCAGTTCTTC.

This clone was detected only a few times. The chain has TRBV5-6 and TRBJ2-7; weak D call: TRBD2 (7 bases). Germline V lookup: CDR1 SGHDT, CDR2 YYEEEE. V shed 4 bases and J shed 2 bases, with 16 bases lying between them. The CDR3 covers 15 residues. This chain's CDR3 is CASSRGRGRAYEQYF. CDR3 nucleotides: TGTGCCAGCAGCAGAGGGCGGGGGCGCGCCTACGAGCAGTACTTC.

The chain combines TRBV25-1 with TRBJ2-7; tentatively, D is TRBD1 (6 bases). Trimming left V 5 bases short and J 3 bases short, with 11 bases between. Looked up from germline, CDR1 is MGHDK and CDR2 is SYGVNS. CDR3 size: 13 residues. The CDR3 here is CASSPGTNYEQYF. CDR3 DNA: TGTGCCAGCAGTCCCGGGACAAACTACGAGCAGTACTTC.

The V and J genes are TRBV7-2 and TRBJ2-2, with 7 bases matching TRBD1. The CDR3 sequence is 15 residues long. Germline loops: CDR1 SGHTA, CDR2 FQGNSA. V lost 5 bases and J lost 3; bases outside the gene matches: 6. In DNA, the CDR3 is TGTGCCAGCAGCCCGACAGGGTGGTACACCGGGGAGCTGTTTTTT. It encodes CASSPTGWYTGELFF.

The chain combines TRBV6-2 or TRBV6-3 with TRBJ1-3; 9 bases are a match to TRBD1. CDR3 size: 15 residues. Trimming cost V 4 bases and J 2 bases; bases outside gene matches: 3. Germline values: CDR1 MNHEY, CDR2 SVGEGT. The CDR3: CASSSWTGAGNTIYF. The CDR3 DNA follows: TGTGCCAGCAGTTCATGGACAGGGGCTGGAAACACCATATATTTT.